The clone carrying this TCR beta chain was seen a handful of times. Its antigen is not identified. Specified time point: blood from clinic visit 5 months post-surgery; TSC patient then seizure free. Before surgery, patients took at least one anti-epileptic drug. V was pared by 3 bases and J by 6 bases, with 7 bases of the junction left unmatched. This CDR3 region has 14 residues. Germline CDR1 reads SQVTM; CDR2 reads ANQGSEA. These data belong to a study of brain T cells in children with intractable seizures. This table comes from immunoSEQ multiplex PCR, and its TCRdb copy is limited to in-frame clones, with some not included. The table records under 400,000 clones, more than 85% of them present only once. Study observations and caveats: Only CDR3 sequence similarity suggested viral specificity, without known HCMV serostatus. Absence of clones before surgery may stem from lower sequencing depth.

The sequence came from a boy under three years old with tuberous sclerosis and intractable seizures. The source was peripheral blood, collected 5 to 6 months after surgery. The chain couples TRBV29-1 to TRBJ1-5; 8 nucleotides line up with TRBD1. The CDR3 protein is CSVEGQGAGQPQHF. In DNA, the CDR3 is TGCAGCGTTGAGGGTCAGGGGGCTGGTCAGCCCCAGCATTTT.